The T cell receptor (beta chain) described here comes from a study of OX40 agonist ivuxolimab in advanced cancers. Study details: Patients in dose escalation had liver, melanoma, kidney or head and neck cancers. With a range of 23 to 79, age averaged 60 years, and around 83% were male.

V was pared by 5 bases and J by 6 bases, with 17 bases between. CDR3 length: 14 residues. CDR1 and CDR2 from the germline V gene are MDHEN and SYDVKM. Points on this clone: Its target is unknown.

Method: immunoSEQ multiplex PCR; TCRdb's copy keeps in-frame clones and lacks some. The sample yields about 110,000 clones, over 75% seen once. Study observations and caveats: There were, on average, more expanded clones in CD8+ T cells than in CD4+.

The TCR comes from an adult with an advanced solid tumor such as melanoma, head and neck, liver or kidney cancer. The sequencing used CD4+ or CD8+ T cells sorted from blood, collected in a trial of the OX40 agonist ivuxolimab. The chain couples TRBV28 to TRBJ2-7, with D possibly TRBD2 on 5 matching bases. CDR3 sequence: CASSTFPRGAEQYF. The CDR3 DNA reads TGTGCCAGCAGTACGTTCCCCCGGGGAGCCGAGCAGTACTTC. Full variable domain (rest looked up from reference TRBV28 and TRBJ2-7): DVKVTQSSRYLVKRTGEKVFLECVQDMDHENMFWYRQDPGLGLRLIYFSYDVKMKEKGDIPEGYSVSREKKERFSLILESASTNQTSMYLCASSTFPRGAEQYFGPGTRLTVT.